Detailed here is one TCR beta chain. This clone was detected only once. It has no known antigen specificity. Base qualities are not at hand, and no much larger clone is one base apart. These data originate in a study of cytomegalovirus exposure and HLA in healthy donors (dated by TCRdb to 2015 to 2018). About the study as a whole: An earlier analysis of approximately 590 of the donors reported more than 250 Gb of sequence data and some 120 million unique TCR beta sequences from some 180 million T cells. The genetic ancestry cluster associated with self-reported Caucasian donors included 81% of the 300 to 450 genotyped donors. Among 350 to 400 genotyped donors of the cohort, an average of roughly 240,000 unique TCR beta nucleotide sequences were sequenced per donor, roughly 20% of them non-productive. The study used immunosequencing to profile the T cell repertoires of approximately 640 subjects and linked those repertoires to cytomegalovirus serostatus. Along with the roughly 670-subject first cohort, a separate validation cohort of over a hundred different subjects was used. HLA typing included class I and class II loci at four-digit resolution. The aim of the study was to test whether cataloging public T cell receptors could identify signatures of past pathogen exposure. A later genetic analysis took genome-wide SNP genotypes for about three fifths of the 666 donors and used that subset as a discovery cohort. Donor age, sex, ethnicity and CMV serostatus were collected together with the repertoire data. The later analysis used no new phenotypic data to find candidate immune exposures, relying instead on TCR beta sequences and their occurrence across donors. To predict cytomegalovirus infection status, the study brought together high-throughput TCR immunosequencing, statistical association of individual TCRs with disease status, and machine learning. An earlier analysis of 587 of the donors used high-throughput TCR beta sequencing to judge whether each TCR beta V gene segment behaved as functional or pseudogenic. Around 330 gigabases of sequencing data and around 85 million unique TCR sequences made up an early release that covered several hundred HLA-typed donors. In a later analysis, previously published TCR beta repertoires from fewer than 750 donors were re-analyzed and high-resolution HLA genotyping was added so that TCR occurrence patterns could be studied. All discovery cohort repertoires had been generated on a single sequencing platform. Typing coverage varied by locus: about 620-630 donors for A, B, C, DRB1 and DQB1; 500 to 550 for DQA1; some 610 for DPA1; roughly 470 for DPB1. Because of strong linkage in the cohort, 4 to 6 DR-DQ haplotypes were treated as single units for association and clustering. Overall study results and their limits: Presence/absence analyses assumed roughly uniform sequencing depth across donors, an assumption that may not hold. While some public TCRs were present in many individuals, most TCR sequences turned up only very rarely across donors. A total of fewer than 200 TCR beta chains were listed by the study as associated with cytomegalovirus. Because some donors lacked HLA typing at each locus, the association tests relied only on the typed subset. Only TCR beta chains were sequenced in this cohort, and the absence of alpha or paired-chain data limited detectable features. A later analysis associated about 17,000 TCR beta sequences with specific HLA alleles at a false discovery rate of 0.05. Three of the identified cytomegalovirus-associated TCR beta chains were confirmed in vitro to be specific for cytomegalovirus antigens. Because counts were too low, seventeen rarely observed V segments, including chromosome 9 orphons, were excluded from the earlier analysis of 587 of the donors. In a later analysis, TCR association rates were found to vary across HLA loci, with the most associated TCRs seen for DRB1 alleles and the fewest for HLA-C alleles. A further reported finding was that TCR beta sequences accurately predicted the HLA-A and HLA-B alleles for most subjects in the first cohort. When HLA alleles, especially DR and DQ, strongly co-occurred, attributing TCR associations to individual alleles was difficult. A later genetic analysis associated a missense DCLRE1C variant with V-gene and J-gene trimming of TCR beta chains, and an independent cohort replicated the association. The sequencing pipeline was judged likely to have produced a cluster of highly shared sequence variants as a technical artifact. Because the 87-base-pair reads could not distinguish some IMGT-functional V segments, including TRBV6-2 and TRBV6-3, those segments were excluded. It was suggested by the authors that the approach could potentially be generalized to other disease states and immunological phenotypes. Correlated functional status among segregating V segments might reflect linkage disequilibrium, but an unknown experimental factor could not be ruled out. In a later analysis, HLA-associated TCR beta chains were found to be more clonally expanded and to have lower generation probabilities than equally common non-associated chains. In an earlier analysis of about 600 of the donors, most TCR beta V segments appeared in productive rearrangements about 90% or about 30% of the time, broadly matching IMGT annotations. According to a later analysis, parvovirus B19, influenza, CMV and Epstein-Barr virus appeared linked to several top co-occurrence clusters. The classifier was reported to diagnose cytomegalovirus status with high specificity and sensitivity in both the original and validation cohorts. In a later genetic analysis, fewer N-insertions in productive TCRs were reported among donors in an Asian-associated ancestry cluster than the approximately 670-donor mean. According to a later analysis, most CMV-associated TCR beta chains appeared to be HLA-restricted, and the HLA associations seemed to be driven largely by CMV exposure. The only immune exposure information available for the cohort was CMV serostatus.

The cohort comprised 670 or so healthy bone marrow donors. Cohort members were all nominally healthy when sampled, although unrecorded immune exposures were likely present. The donor was CMV seropositive and was included in the group of approximately 310 seropositive cohort members. Every donor gave a peripheral blood sample, and the peripheral blood mononuclear cells from that sample were used for TCR beta sequencing. The Qiagen DNeasy Blood Extraction Kit was used to extract genomic DNA from the blood cell samples. V sheds 4 bases and J sheds 6 bases, leaving 17 bases between their ends. Its CDR3 holds 15 amino acids, cysteine through phenylalanine. Of the read, only the CDR3 DNA is kept; its 45 bases are in frame from base 1. CDR1 and CDR2, looked up from the germline V gene, are SGHTS and YDEGEE. The library was built by means of the immunoSEQ multiplex PCR assay. For the multiplex PCR, a mixture combining 60 forward primers for TCR Vbeta segments and 13 reverse primers for TCR Jbeta segments was used. The CDR3 region of rearranged TCR beta genes was amplified from genomic DNA by a multiplex PCR assay. On the Illumina HiSeq System, the amplified TCR beta libraries were sequenced as 87-base-pair reads. Concerning the study's data processing: A later analysis counted about 82 million unique TCR beta chains across the roughly 700 repertoires, and 10 million to 12 million of these chains were shared by at least two donors. Raw reads were error-corrected and collapsed into unique sequences by a nearest-neighbor algorithm in which closely related sequences were merged to remove PCR and sequencing errors. CDR3 sequences were aligned to IMGT reference sequences to assign V, D and J gene segments. For a sequence to be retained, a match of at least six nucleotides to both a V gene segment and a J gene segment was required. Rearrangements were classified as productive when the CDR3 lacked stop codons and remained in frame with V and J, and all other rearrangements were classified as non-productive. Following IMGT convention, CDR3 was defined as the stretch from the second conserved V-encoded cysteine to the conserved J-encoded phenylalanine. The earlier analysis of about 530 of the donors excluded any sequence lacking an unambiguous match to a single V gene segment. In an earlier analysis of more than 500 of the donors, a V segment was called functional when productive rearrangements were above 56.7%, and segregating when the standard deviation between donors exceeded 5%. To diagnose cytomegalovirus status from the catalog of TCR beta chain sequences, a statistical classification framework was built. A later analysis assigned V and J genes by comparing TCR nucleotide sequences with IMGT/GENE-DB human TR gene sequences. The TCRdist pipeline was used in a later analysis to assign CDR3 sequences and most-parsimonious VDJ recombination scenarios. In a later analysis, each TCR beta chain was defined by its CDR3 amino acid sequence together with its V-gene family, and reads lacking a unique V-gene family were excluded. In a later analysis, 500 to 700 highly shared, low-generation-probability nucleotide sequences were removed to address suspected cross-contamination and a sequencing artifact. For each public chain, a later analysis derived a clonal expansion index from normalized ranks of inferred template counts within each repertoire. Generation probabilities in a later analysis came from a VDJ recombination model fitted to out-of-frame rearrangements, and those results were checked against IGoR. A later analysis scored TCR-TCR, TCR-HLA and TCR-CMV co-occurrence with hypergeometric tests, applying a repertoire-size bias correction to TCR pairs. To estimate false discovery rates, a later analysis permuted the HLA or CMV assignments 20 times. A later analysis grouped co-occurring TCRs with DBSCAN, adding TCRdist sequence similarity when clustering within HLA-allele-positive subsets. Co-occurrence clustering excluded repertoires with fewer than 30,000 or more than 120,000 public chains, plus five with anomalous nucleotide sharing. Imported from immuneACCESS, the table was reduced by TCRdb to in-frame sequences with V and J called. These copies leave out some clones; in studies compared against another copy, an unresolved V gene accounts for under half, and the cause of the remainder is not known. The V and J calls and the clone size are those of that table, but D and trimming were determined from the DNA. Across this sample there are about 120,000 clones, with 70% to 80% seen only once. The ten largest clones take up 2.7% of the sample.

What was sequenced was PBMCs. The receptor was derived from a middle-aged woman in good health and CMV-seropositive. The sequence joins TRBV5-8 to TRBJ1-5, with no reliable assignment of the D segment. The DNA is TGTGCCAGCAGCCCCCGAGTCGAGGGTGGTCAGCCCCAGCATTTT. It is translated as CASSPRVEGGQPQHF.